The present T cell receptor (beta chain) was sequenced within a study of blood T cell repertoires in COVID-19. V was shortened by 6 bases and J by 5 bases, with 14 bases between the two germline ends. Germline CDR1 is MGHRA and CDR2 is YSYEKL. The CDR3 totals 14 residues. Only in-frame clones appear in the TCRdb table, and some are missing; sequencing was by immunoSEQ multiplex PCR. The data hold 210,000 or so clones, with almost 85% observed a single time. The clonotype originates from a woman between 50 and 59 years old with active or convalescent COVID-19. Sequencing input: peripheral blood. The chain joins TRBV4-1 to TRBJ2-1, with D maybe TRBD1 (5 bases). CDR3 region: CASRGRTTNNEQFF. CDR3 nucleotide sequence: TGCGCCAGCAGGGGGCGAACTACCAACAATGAGCAGTTCTTC.